The 20 T cell receptor beta chains in this list originate from one sample, sequenced in a study of T-cell reconstitution after alpha-beta-depleted transplantation in children. It was with unique molecular identifiers that the TCRbeta library was prepared. From the PCR reads, TCRdb called clonotypes with MiXCR, one entry per CDR3 protein. The sample contains a few hundred thousand distinct CDR3 sequences, over 10% of which appear only once. The sequencing used PBMCs, mostly from graft donor cells, collected 360 days after TCRalphabeta/CD19-depleted stem cell transplant. All receptors come from a male patient between 10 and 17 years old who had a stem cell transplant for acute myeloid leukemia, so the T cells may come from the graft donor.

This clonotype was seen ten or more times. The chain links TRBV20-1 to TRBJ1-1, with D tentatively TRBD1 (5 bases). Trimming stripped 0 bases from V and 0 bases from J, with 11 bases between. The CDR3 spans 15 residues. In germline, CDR1 is DFQATT, CDR2 SNEGSKA (reference sequence). DNA for the CDR3: TGCAGTGCTAGAGATTTGCAGGGAATGAACACTGAAGCTTTCTTT. Translated: CSARDLQGMNTEAFF.

On this clonotype itself: One end of the junction is discordant with germline, which a read error may explain. The chain is built from TRBV24-1 and TRBJ2-3; 7 nucleotides align to TRBD2. The germline gives CDR1 KGHDR, CDR2 SFDVKD. The CDR3 consists of 14 residues. The CDR3 DNA is TGTGCCACCAGTCTAGCGGCCAGCATAGATACGCAGTATTTT. This sequence encodes CATSLAASIDTQYF.

This clonotype was picked up many times. The gene calls are TRBV5-1 and TRBJ2-6; TRBD1 matches 7 bases. CDR1 is SGHRS, CDR2 YFSETQ, per germline. The CDR3 loop spans 19 amino acids. The junction had 16 bases not matched to a gene; V was cut back by 4 bases and J by 3 bases. The DNA for the CDR3 is TGCGCCAGCAGCATCTGGACAGGTCCCCCCGTGTATGGGGCCAACGTCCTGACTTTC. Residues: CASSIWTGPPVYGANVLTF.

The chain employs TRBV4-3 and TRBJ2-5; tentatively, D is TRBD1 or TRBD2 (6 bases each). With 1 base removed from V and 7 bases from J, the gap between germline ends came to 13 bases. CDR3 length: 14 residues. The germline gives CDR1 LGHNA, CDR2 YSLEER. The CDR3 sequence: CASSQAGGRMTQYF. In DNA, the CDR3 is TGCGCCAGCAGCCAAGCTGGGGGGCGAATGACCCAGTACTTC.

In this sample, this clonotype turned up many times. The chain employs TRBV7-9 and TRBJ2-5, with 7 nucleotides matching TRBD1. V shed 5 bases and J 2 bases; nucleotides not matched to a gene: 11. Germline CDR1 reads SEHNR; CDR2 reads FQNEAQ (reference sequence). This CDR3 comprises 16 residues. The CDR3 region is CASSPTGVSTQETQYF. The CDR3 DNA is TGTGCCAGCAGCCCCACAGGGGTGTCCACGCAAGAGACCCAGTACTTC.

The rearrangement joins TRBV28 to TRBJ2-5, with D perhaps matching TRBD1 or TRBD2 (7 bases each). This CDR3 comprises 17 residues. Germline-derived CDR1 and CDR2 are MDHEN and SYDVKM. The V end was cut by 4 bases, the J end by 4 bases, with 22 bases between. CDR3 protein: CASSSQRDSWRSETQYF. The CDR3 DNA follows: TGTGCCAGCAGTTCTCAGCGGGACAGTTGGAGGTCAGAGACCCAGTACTTC.

Written as DNA, the CDR3 is TGCAGTGCTTTAAACGTAGCAGATACGCAGTATTTT. Amino acid sequence: CSALNVADTQYF. V usage is TRBV20-1 and J usage is TRBJ2-3; no firm D call. The CDR3 consists of 12 residues. Trimming pared 5 bases from V and 4 bases from J, leaving 10 bases between. CDR1 DFQATT and CDR2 SNEGSKA come from the germline V gene (reference sequence).

In this sample, this clonotype turned up many times. The gene calls are TRBV5-5 and TRBJ2-1; unclear D gene. The CDR3 runs to 15 residues. Looked up from germline, CDR1 is SGHKS and CDR2 is YYEKEE (reference sequence). V was clipped by 2 bases and J by 4 bases, with 13 bases between them. In DNA form, the CDR3 reads TGTGCCAGCAGCTTCTCCTTTGTACCTTACAATGAGCAGTTCTTC. It translates to CASSFSFVPYNEQFF.

This clonotype was observed at least ten times. The V gene is TRBV12-3 or TRBV12-4, the J gene TRBJ2-5; D gene uncertain. This CDR3 is built from 16 residues. V shed 5 bases and J shed 7 bases, with 23 bases lying between them. CDR3 amino acids: CASSPPGQKDLGTQYF. CDR3 nucleotides: TGTGCCAGCAGTCCACCGGGCCAGAAAGACCTCGGGACCCAGTACTTC.

This clonotype was observed at least ten times. The chain links TRBV5-1 to TRBJ2-1; TRBD2 matches 9 bases. The germline V gene encodes CDR1 SGHRS and CDR2 YFSETQ. The ends lost 5 bases at V and 6 bases at J; junction bases unmatched: 6. The CDR3 spans 14 residues. CDR3 sequence reads: CASRRGGAGNEQFF. In DNA, the CDR3 is TGCGCCAGCAGGCGCGGGGGGGCAGGCAATGAGCAGTTCTTC.

A few counts support this clonotype. The chain uses TRBV20-1 and TRBJ2-1, with 7 bases that match TRBD2. V was pared by 3 bases and J by 8 bases, with 7 bases of the junction left unmatched. Germline CDR1 is DFQATT and CDR2 is SNEGSKA (reference sequence). CDR3 length equals 13 residues. CDR3 sequence: CSASSGKLHEQFF. The CDR3, as DNA: TGCAGTGCTAGCAGCGGGAAGCTGCATGAGCAGTTCTTC.

The rearrangement joins TRBV6-1 to TRBJ1-3, with D possibly matching TRBD1 (6 bases). Germline lookup yields CDR1 MNHNS and CDR2 SASEGT. Trimming left V 6 bases short and J 0 bases short, with 18 bases between. This CDR3 is 17 amino acids long. The CDR3 protein is CASRTTFGTSSGNTIYF. The CDR3 region has the DNA TGTGCCAGCAGGACGACCTTTGGGACAAGCTCTGGAAACACCATATATTTT.

The V gene is TRBV5-4, the J gene TRBJ2-3; D not resolved. Germline-derived CDR1 and CDR2 are SGHNT and YYREEE (reference sequence). The CDR3 covers 14 residues. V was cut by 1 base and J by 1 base, with 7 bases left in between. The DNA of the CDR3 is TGTGCCAGCAGCTTGAAGGTTGGCACAGATACGCAGTATTTT. Amino acids: CASSLKVGTDTQYF. Supplemented by reference TRBV5-4 and TRBJ2-3, the full variable domain reads ETGVTQSPTHLIKTRGQQVTLRCSSQSGHNTVSWYQQALGQGPQFIFQYYREEENGRGNFPPRFSGLQFPNYSSELNVNALELDDSALYLCASSLKVGTDTQYFGPGTRLTVL.

The chain links TRBV19 to TRBJ1-5, with a possible D match to TRBD1 (5 bases). Germline CDR1 and CDR2: LNHDA and SQIVND (reference sequence). CDR3 length: 16 amino acids. Trimming took 5 bases from V and 4 from J, leaving 18 bases between them. The CDR3: CASSARLGPLNQPQHF. The CDR3 DNA follows: TGTGCCAGTAGTGCCCGCTTGGGGCCGCTTAATCAGCCCCAGCATTTT.

This clonotype was counted a single time. This chain links TRBV7-3 with TRBJ2-1; tentatively, D is TRBD2 (6 bases). CDR1 and CDR2 (germline): SGHTA, FQGTGA. V shed 2 bases and J shed 3 bases, with 20 bases lying between them. The CDR3 extends over 18 amino acids. The CDR3 is CASSLSPSARGVYNEQFF. The CDR3 region has the DNA TGTGCCAGCAGCTTATCCCCCTCAGCGCGGGGAGTCTACAATGAGCAGTTCTTC.

This clonotype appeared many times. The V and J genes are TRBV3-1 and TRBJ1-5; D is possibly TRBD1 (5 bases). The germline V and J ends were trimmed by 0 bases and 0 bases, with 6 bases remaining between them. CDR1 and CDR2 (germline): LGHDT, YNNKEL (reference sequence). The CDR3 consists of 15 residues. CDR3 nucleotides: TGTGCCAGCAGCCAAGATCAGGGTAGCAATCAGCCCCAGCATTTT. Translation gives CASSQDQGSNQPQHF.

The table lists this clonotype with a few counts. The V and J genes are TRBV15 and TRBJ2-7, with 11 bases identical to TRBD1. Germline assignment: CDR1 LNHNV and CDR2 YYDKDF (reference sequence). J lost 1 base, V lost 8 bases, and 1 base had no gene match. The CDR3 contains 13 residues. The CDR3 region is CATGQGASYEQYF. The CDR3 nucleotides are TGTGCCACCGGACAGGGGGCATCCTACGAGCAGTACTTC.

In this sample, this clonotype turned up many times. V gene TRBV3-1 combines with J gene TRBJ2-7; 7 bases line up with TRBD2. Germline CDR1 reads LGHDT; CDR2 reads YNNKEL (reference sequence). Germline trimming cut 1 base from V and 1 base from J; bases unmatched to any gene: 4. CDR3 length: 15 amino acids. The CDR3 loop is CASSQGLAASYEQYF. The CDR3 DNA reads TGTGCCAGCAGCCAAGGCCTAGCGGCTTCCTACGAGCAGTACTTC.

This clonotype was seen repeatedly, ten times or more. The chain links TRBV5-1 to TRBJ2-1, with D possibly matching TRBD1 (6 bases). This CDR3 spans 15 amino acids. Trimming took off 3 bases at V and 2 bases at J, with 12 bases between the two ends. Germline CDR1 SGHRS, CDR2 YFSETQ. For the CDR3, the DNA is TGCGCCAGCAGCTCCCGGACAGCCCCCTACAATGAGCAGTTCTTC. Its protein is CASSSRTAPYNEQFF.

This clonotype was found a few times. The chain employs TRBV2 and TRBJ2-7; 8 nucleotides match TRBD2. J was trimmed by 2 bases and V by 4 bases; bases with no gene match: 7. This CDR3 has 15 amino acids. Germline V gene data show CDR1 as SNHLY and CDR2 as FYNNEI. CDR3 bases: TGTGCCAGCAGTGGTGAGACTAGCGAACCCTACGAGCAGTACTTC. This encodes CASSGETSEPYEQYF.